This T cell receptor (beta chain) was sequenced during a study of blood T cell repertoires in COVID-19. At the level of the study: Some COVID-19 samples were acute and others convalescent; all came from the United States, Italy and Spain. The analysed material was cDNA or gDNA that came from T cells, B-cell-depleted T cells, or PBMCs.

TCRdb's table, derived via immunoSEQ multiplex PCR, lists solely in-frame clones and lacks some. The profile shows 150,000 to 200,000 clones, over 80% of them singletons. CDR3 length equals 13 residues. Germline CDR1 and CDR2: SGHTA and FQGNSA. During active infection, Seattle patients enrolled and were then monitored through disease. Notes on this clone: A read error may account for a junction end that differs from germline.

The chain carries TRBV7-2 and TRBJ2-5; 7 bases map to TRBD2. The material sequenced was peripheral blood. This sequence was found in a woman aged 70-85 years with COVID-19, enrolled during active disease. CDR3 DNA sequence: TGTGCCAGCAGCCTTGAGCTGACTAGCCTAGGGGACTTC. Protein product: CASSLELTSLGDF. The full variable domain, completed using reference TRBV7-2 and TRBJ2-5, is GAGVSQSPSNKVTEKGKDVELRCDPISGHTALYWYRQSLGQGLEFLIYFQGNSAPDKSGLPSDRFSAERTGGSVSTLTIQRTQQEDSAVYLCASSLELTSLGDFGPGTRLLVL.